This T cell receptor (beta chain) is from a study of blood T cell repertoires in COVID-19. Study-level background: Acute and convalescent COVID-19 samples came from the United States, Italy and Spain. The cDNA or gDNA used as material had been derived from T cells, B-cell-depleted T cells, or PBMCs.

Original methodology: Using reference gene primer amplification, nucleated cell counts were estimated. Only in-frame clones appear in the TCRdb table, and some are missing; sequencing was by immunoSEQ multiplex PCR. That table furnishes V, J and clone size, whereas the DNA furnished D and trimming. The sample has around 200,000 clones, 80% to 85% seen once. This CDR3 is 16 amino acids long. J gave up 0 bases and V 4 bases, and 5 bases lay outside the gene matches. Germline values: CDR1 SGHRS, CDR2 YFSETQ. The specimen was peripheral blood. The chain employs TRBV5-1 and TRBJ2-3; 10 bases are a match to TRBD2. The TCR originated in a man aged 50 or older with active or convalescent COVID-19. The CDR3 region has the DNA TGCGCCAGCAGCCAGGGACTAGCGAGGAGCACAGATACGCAGTATTTT. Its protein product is CASSQGLARSTDTQYF.